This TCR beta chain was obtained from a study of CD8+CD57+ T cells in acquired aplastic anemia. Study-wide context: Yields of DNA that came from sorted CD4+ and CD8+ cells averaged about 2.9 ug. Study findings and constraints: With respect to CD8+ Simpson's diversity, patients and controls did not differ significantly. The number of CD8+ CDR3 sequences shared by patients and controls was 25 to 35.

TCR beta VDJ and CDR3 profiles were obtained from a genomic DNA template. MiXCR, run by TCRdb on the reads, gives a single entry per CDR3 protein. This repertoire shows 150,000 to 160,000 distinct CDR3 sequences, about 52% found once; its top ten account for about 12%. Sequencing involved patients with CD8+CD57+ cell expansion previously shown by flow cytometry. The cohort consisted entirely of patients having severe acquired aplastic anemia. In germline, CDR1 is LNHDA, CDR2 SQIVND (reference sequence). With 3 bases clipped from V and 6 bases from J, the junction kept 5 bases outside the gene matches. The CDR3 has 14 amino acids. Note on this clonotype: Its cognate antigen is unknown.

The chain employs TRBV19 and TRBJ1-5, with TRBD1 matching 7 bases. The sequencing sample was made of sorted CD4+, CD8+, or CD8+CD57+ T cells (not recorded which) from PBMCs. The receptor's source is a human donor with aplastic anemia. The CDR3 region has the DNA TGTGCCAGTAGTATTGACAGGGCGATTCAGCCCCAGCATTTT. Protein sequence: CASSIDRAIQPQHF.